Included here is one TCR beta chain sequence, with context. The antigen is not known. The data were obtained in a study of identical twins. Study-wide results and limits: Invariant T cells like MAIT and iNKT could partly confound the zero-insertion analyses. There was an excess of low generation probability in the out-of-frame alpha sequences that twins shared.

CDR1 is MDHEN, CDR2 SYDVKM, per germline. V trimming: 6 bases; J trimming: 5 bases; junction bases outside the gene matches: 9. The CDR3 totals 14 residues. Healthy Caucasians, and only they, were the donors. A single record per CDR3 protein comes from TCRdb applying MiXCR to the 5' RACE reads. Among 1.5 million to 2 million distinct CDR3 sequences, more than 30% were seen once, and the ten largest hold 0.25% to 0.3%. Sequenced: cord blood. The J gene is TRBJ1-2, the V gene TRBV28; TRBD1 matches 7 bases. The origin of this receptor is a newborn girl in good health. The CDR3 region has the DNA TGTGCCAGCAGCCGCCCGACAGGGAAGTATGGCTACACCTTC. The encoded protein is CASSRPTGKYGYTF.